This T cell receptor (beta chain) was recovered during a study of T cell responses to AZD1222 COVID-19 vaccine. Profiled with immunoSEQ multiplex PCR; TCRdb holds only in-frame clones, not every one. The sample records over 110,000 clones, roughly 93% being singletons. Analysis merged second doses at about 4 or about 12 weeks. Overall study results and limits: Mostly white British, mostly female donors; authors suggested clonal diversity may be underestimated. Repertoires were collected only later (after the peak T cell response had occurred). Compared with day 0, the breadth and depth of the Spike-specific TCR repertoire rose significantly after two doses of AZD1222.

Comments on this clone: Its target is unknown. A read error may account for a junction end that differs from germline.

The CDR3 spans 13 residues. CDR1 is MGHRA and CDR2 is YSYEKL in the germline V gene. This TCR derives from an adult who received the AZD1222 COVID-19 vaccine. The input for sequencing was peripheral blood, taken 28 days after the second AZD1222 dose. The genes are TRBV4-1 and TRBJ2-1; D perhaps matches TRBD2 (5 bases). The CDR3 is CASSQDSYYEQFF. CDR3 bases: TGCGCCAGCAGCCAGGACTCCTACTATGAGCAGTTCTTC.